This T cell receptor (beta chain) was sequenced during a study of T cells and Merkel cell carcinoma outcomes. Points from the study as a whole: Reportedly, T-cell repertoire with density predicts Merkel cell carcinoma outcomes.

Comments on this clone: Antigen: not known. The junction departs from germline at one end; a sequencing error may be responsible.

Repertoires were generated with immunoSEQ multiplex PCR, while TCRdb's copy carries only in-frame clones and drops some. The data contain about 3,000 clones, around 97% of them seen just once; the ten biggest clones take up around 1.8%. CDR3 length equals 14 residues. Germline V gene sequence: CDR1 WSHSY, CDR2 SAAADI. The source is a human donor with Merkel cell carcinoma. The sample was tumor tissue from Merkel cell carcinoma. This chain joins TRBV10-2 and TRBJ2-7; TRBD2 might be the D (6 bases). The CDR3, as DNA: TGCGCCAGCAGTGAGCGGGAGAAGGTCTACGAGCAGTACTTT. It specifies CASSEREKVYEQYF.